The clone carrying this T cell receptor (beta chain) appeared many times. This entry is derived from a study of T cells of healthy individuals. Germline CDR1 reads SGHTA; CDR2 reads FQGNSA. The CDR3 is made up of 12 amino acids. Trimming cost V 0 bases and J 10 bases, with 7 bases left between them. One entry per CDR3 protein, called by TCRdb with MiXCR from the 5' RACE reads. The profile shows about 82,000 distinct CDR3 sequences, approximately 5.4% of them singletons. The TCR originated in a female donor in good health. The gene calls are TRBV7-2 and TRBJ2-1; no definite D call. In DNA form, the CDR3 reads TGTGCCAGCAGCTTAGCGACGGGCGAGCAGTTCTTC. This gives the protein CASSLATGEQFF.